This T cell receptor (beta chain) derives from a study of T cell responses to AZD1222 COVID-19 vaccine. Germline lookup yields CDR1 MNHEY and CDR2 SVGAGI. The CDR3 covers 15 residues. V was clipped by 1 base and J by 2 bases; unmatched bases: 1. Of note for this clone: The same CDR3 also results from other DNA sequences found in this sample.

Generated by immunoSEQ multiplex PCR, the TCRdb table keeps only in-frame clones and is missing some. Among 90,000 to 120,000 clones listed, approximately 96% were seen once. Here the sequenced sample was peripheral blood, taken on day 0 of AZD1222 vaccination. This chain uses TRBV6-5 with TRBJ1-5, with 8 bases identical to TRBD1. The receptor was derived from an adult in good health. This CDR3 is CASSYLGQGNQPQHF. The CDR3 DNA is TGTGCCAGCAGTTACTTGGGACAGGGCAATCAGCCCCAGCATTTT.